This T cell receptor (beta chain) was sequenced for a study of cytomegalovirus exposure and HLA in healthy donors. For the study at large: Among 350 to 500 genotyped donors, around 81% fell in the Caucasian-associated ancestry cluster.

Germline V gene data show CDR1 as MDHEN and CDR2 as SYDVKM. The CDR3 length is 12 residues. V was cut by 3 bases and J by 3 bases, with 6 bases left in between. The PCR made use of 60 Vbeta and 13 Jbeta primers. Clones were read by immunoSEQ multiplex PCR, and TCRdb kept only the in-frame ones, dropping some. Among 200,000 to 250,000 clones, 70% to 80% were seen once, and the ten largest hold approximately 3.9%. The J gene is TRBJ2-7, the V gene TRBV28; D is undetermined. This TCR derives from a male donor in good health and CMV-seronegative. Sequenced input: PBMCs. The CDR3 spells CASSFVLYEQYF. CDR3 bases: TGTGCCAGCAGTTTTGTCCTCTACGAGCAGTACTTC.